Listed here are 27 T cell receptor beta chains from one sample, sequenced in a study of response to subunit inactivated influenza vaccine. TCRdb reanalysed the RT-PCR reads using MiXCR and keeps one entry per CDR3 protein. The sample includes about 530,000 distinct CDR3 sequences, under 15% of them seen just once. Material: PBMCs from blood, obtained 35 to 45 days after vaccination. The receptors here all came from a man aged 45-65 years who received an inactivated influenza vaccine.

Only a few counts were recorded for this clonotype. V and J are TRBV5-1 and TRBJ2-3; D ambiguous. Germline values: CDR1 SGHRS, CDR2 YFSETQ. The ends were cut back, 2 bases at V and 4 bases at J, with 8 bases in the middle. This CDR3 contains 13 residues. The CDR3 region is CASSFIVPDTQYF. CDR3 DNA: TGCGCCAGCAGCTTTATTGTCCCAGATACGCAGTATTTT.

This clonotype showed up many times. The V and J genes are TRBV6-1 and TRBJ2-1; D is unresolved. CDR1 and CDR2 from the germline V gene are MNHNS and SASEGT. The V and J ends lost 11 bases and 4 bases respectively, with 15 bases between them. The CDR3 has 13 residues. The CDR3: CAVRSGAYNEQFF. The CDR3 region has the DNA TGTGCCGTCCGTTCAGGTGCATACAATGAGCAGTTCTTC.

The chain employs TRBV27 and TRBJ2-3; weak D call: TRBD2 (5 bases). The CDR3 covers 12 residues. Trimming shortened V by 5 bases and J by 9 bases, and 12 bases separated the two germline ends. CDR1 and CDR2 from the germline V gene are MNHEY and SMNVEV (reference sequence). The DNA for the CDR3 is TGTGCCAGCAGTAAAGACTACCTCACGCAGTATTTT. It specifies CASSKDYLTQYF.

This clonotype showed up just once. The J gene is TRBJ2-3, the V gene TRBV7-9; D perhaps matches TRBD1 (7 bases). Germline CDR1 SEHNR, CDR2 FQNEAQ (reference sequence). V was shortened by 3 bases and J by 10 bases, with 17 bases between the two germline ends. The CDR3 totals 14 residues. The CDR3 sequence is CASSFQGGRESQYF. DNA of the CDR3: TGTGCCAGCAGCTTTCAGGGGGGCCGGGAATCGCAGTATTTT.

The chain employs TRBV9 and TRBJ2-7; D remains ambiguous. With 0 bases removed from V and 2 bases from J, the gap between germline ends came to 9 bases. CDR3 length equals 14 residues. CDR1 SGDLS and CDR2 YYNGEE come from the germline V gene. The CDR3 region is CASSVGKNAYEQYF. CDR3 DNA: TGTGCCAGCAGCGTAGGAAAGAATGCCTACGAGCAGTACTTC.

This clonotype was observed a handful of times. The rearrangement uses TRBV2 and TRBJ1-5; maybe TRBD1 (6 bases). The CDR3 spans 15 residues. Germline V gives CDR1 SNHLY, CDR2 FYNNEI. Deletions cut 4 bases from V and 2 bases from J, with 12 bases between. The CDR3 loop reads CASSGTVRRNQPQHF. The DNA of the CDR3 is TGTGCCAGCAGTGGGACAGTCCGTCGCAATCAGCCCCAGCATTTT.

Details on this clonotype: A much larger clone differs from this one at a single base, so this may be a read error. The chain employs TRBV5-1 and TRBJ2-2; 13 positions agree with TRBD2. Germline-derived CDR1 and CDR2 are SGHRS and YFSETQ. The CDR3 runs to 17 residues. In nucleotides, the CDR3 is TGCGTCAGCAGCTTGATGGGACTAGCGGGATCGTCCGGGGAGCTGTTTTTT. Its translation is CVSSLMGLAGSSGELFF.

The CDR3 is CASSFGGASEGYTF. In DNA, the CDR3 is TGTGCCAGCAGTTTTGGGGGGGCGTCTGAGGGCTACACCTTC. J is TRBJ1-2 and V is TRBV12-3 or TRBV12-4; the D gene is possibly TRBD1 (6 bases). The V and J ends lost 3 bases and 8 bases respectively, with 16 bases between them. This CDR3 comprises 14 residues.

The chain links TRBV9 to TRBJ2-7; TRBD1 matches at 7 bases. The V gene end was trimmed by 0 bases and the J gene end by 8 bases; junction bases not matched to a gene: 8. There are 14 residues in the CDR3. Per the germline V gene, CDR1 is SGDLS and CDR2 is YYNGEE. The CDR3 bases are TGTGCCAGCAGCGTAGGGGAAACGGACAGGAAGCAGTACTTC. Its protein product is CASSVGETDRKQYF.

The chain uses TRBV18 and TRBJ2-7; 13 positions agree with TRBD2. The CDR3 extends over 16 amino acids. Trimming removed 3 bases from V and 2 bases from J; junction bases left unmatched: 4. Germline V gene data show CDR1 as KGHSH and CDR2 as LQKENI. The DNA of the CDR3 is TGTGCCAGCTCACCGAGCGGACTAGCGGGGGCCTACGAGCAGTACTTC. Protein product: CASSPSGLAGAYEQYF.

This clonotype was seen a handful of times. This rearrangement joins TRBV14 to TRBJ1-3, with 7 bases identical to TRBD1. Germline V CDR1 and CDR2: SGHDN, FVKESK. The CDR3 extends over 14 amino acids. Trimming removed 5 bases from V and 9 bases from J; junction bases left unmatched: 10. The CDR3 DNA reads TGTGCCAGCAGCACCCCGTTGCAGGGGGGCACCATATATTTT. It specifies CASSTPLQGGTIYF.

This clonotype was counted only a few times. V usage is TRBV5-1 and J usage is TRBJ2-7; TRBD1 or TRBD2 may be the D gene (5 bases each). Per the germline V gene, CDR1 is SGHRS and CDR2 is YFSETQ. The CDR3 is made up of 13 amino acids. V dropped 2 bases and J dropped 9 bases, with 15 bases sitting between them. The CDR3, as DNA: TGCGCCAGCAGCTTCGAGGGGCCACGAGCGCAGTACTTC. Amino acids: CASSFEGPRAQYF. Full variable domain (rest looked up from reference TRBV5-1 and TRBJ2-7): KAGVTQTPRYLIKTRGQQVTLSCSPISGHRSVSWYQQTPGQGLQFLFEYFSETQRNKGNFPGRFSGRQFSNSRSEMNVSTLELGDSALYLCASSFEGPRAQYFGPGTRLTVT.

The chain employs TRBV7-2 and TRBJ1-6, with D perhaps matching TRBD1 (5 bases). This CDR3 comprises 16 residues. V gave up 5 bases and J gave up 9 bases, with 20 bases separating them. The germline V gene encodes CDR1 SGHTA and CDR2 FQGNSA. The CDR3 region is CASSPSKGQGGSPLHF. The CDR3 DNA follows: TGTGCCAGCAGCCCCTCGAAGGGTCAGGGAGGTTCACCCCTCCACTTT.

The rearrangement links TRBV29-1 to TRBJ2-2; no clear D gene. V gave up 2 bases and J gave up 6 bases, with 10 bases separating them. The CDR3 sequence is 13 residues long. CDR1 and CDR2 from the germline V gene are SQVTM and ANQGSEA. This chain's CDR3 is CSVEISRSGELFF. The DNA of the CDR3 is TGCAGCGTTGAAATCAGCCGTTCCGGGGAGCTGTTTTTT.

As concerns this clonotype: The junction and the germline gene differ at one end; a read error may be behind it. The chain uses TRBV5-1 and TRBJ2-1, with 14 bases aligning to TRBD2. From germline, CDR1 is SGHRS and CDR2 YFSETQ. The CDR3 length is 14 residues. As DNA, the CDR3 is TGCGCCAGCAGCCCGGAGACTAGCGGGGGGGCCTCGATCTTC. This codes for CASSPETSGGASIF.

This clonotype was recorded a few times. This rearrangement joins TRBV27 to TRBJ2-5, with TRBD2 matching over 13 bases. Unmatched junction bases numbered 4, after V lost 5 bases and J lost 1 base. Germline CDR1 MNHEY, CDR2 SMNVEV (reference sequence). This CDR3 has 16 residues. The CDR3 DNA is TGTGCCAGCAGTCAGACTAGCGGGGGGACCCAAGAGACCCAGTACTTC. Amino acids: CASSQTSGGTQETQYF.

This chain connects TRBV30 to TRBJ2-7; possibly TRBD1 or TRBD2 for D (5 bases each). V was shortened by 0 bases and J by 4 bases, with 13 bases between the two germline ends. This CDR3 has 14 amino acids. The germline V gene has CDR1 GTSNPN and CDR2 SVGIG (reference sequence). CDR3 residues: CAWSVGRERYEQYF. The CDR3 nucleotides read TGTGCCTGGAGTGTCGGCAGGGAGCGGTACGAGCAGTACTTC.

This clonotype was counted between two and nine times. V gene TRBV4-3 combines with J gene TRBJ2-7, with D perhaps TRBD1 (5 bases). Germline loops: CDR1 LGHNA, CDR2 YSLEER. This CDR3 has 13 residues. Trimming cost V 1 base and J 5 bases, with 9 bases left between them. This chain's CDR3 is CASSQAGRDEQYF. The CDR3, as DNA: TGCGCCAGCAGCCAAGCAGGGCGAGACGAGCAGTACTTC.

This clonotype was observed a handful of times. The CDR3 DNA reads TGTGCCAGCAGTTTTAGGCTTCAGCCCCAGCATTTT. It translates to CASSFRLQPQHF. The chain couples TRBV28 to TRBJ1-5; D is ambiguous. The V end was cut by 3 bases, the J end by 6 bases, with 6 bases between. Germline assignment: CDR1 MDHEN and CDR2 SYDVKM. The CDR3 spans 12 residues.

V usage is TRBV6-1 and J usage is TRBJ2-4; 7 nucleotides match TRBD1. CDR3 length: 13 residues. V lost 6 bases to trimming and J lost 8 bases; unmatched junction nucleotides: 7. Germline V lookup: CDR1 MNHNS, CDR2 SASEGT. CDR3 DNA: TGTGCCAGCAGCACAGGGGTAGTGGACATTCAGTACTTC. This encodes CASSTGVVDIQYF.

The chain recombines TRBV6-5 with TRBJ2-7, with 7 nucleotides matching TRBD1. Germline V gene data show CDR1 as MNHEY and CDR2 as SVGAGI. V shed 4 bases, J shed 0 bases, and the junction held 3 bases outside the gene matches. The CDR3 covers 14 residues. This chain's CDR3 is CASSSDRISYEQYF. The CDR3 DNA reads TGTGCCAGCAGTTCGGACAGGATCTCCTACGAGCAGTACTTC.

The sample holds a few counts of this clonotype. The chain carries TRBV20-1 and TRBJ2-7; TRBD1 is a possible D gene (5 bases). Germline V gives CDR1 DFQATT, CDR2 SNEGSKA (reference sequence). Trimming stripped 8 bases from V and 0 bases from J, with 14 bases between. CDR3 size: 13 residues. The CDR3 region has the DNA TGCAGTCCTTACAGGCCGAGCTCCTACGAGCAGTACTTC. It codes for CSPYRPSSYEQYF.

This chain connects TRBV7-9 to TRBJ2-1; tentatively, D is TRBD2 (7 bases). The germline gives CDR1 SEHNR, CDR2 FQNEAQ (reference sequence). V dropped 1 base and J dropped 4 bases, with 14 bases sitting between them. CDR3 length: 16 residues. CDR3 loop: CASSLGSRGLYNEQFF. The CDR3 nucleotides are TGTGCCAGCAGCTTAGGTTCCAGGGGACTATACAATGAGCAGTTCTTC. The full variable domain, with the rest looked up from reference TRBV7-9 and TRBJ2-1, is DTGVSQNPRHKITKRGQNVTFRCDPISEHNRLYWYRQTLGQGPEFLTYFQNEAQLEKSRLLSDRFSAERPKGSFSTLEIQRTEQGDSAMYLCASSLGSRGLYNEQFFGPGTRLTVL.

The genes are TRBV25-1 and TRBJ2-7, with D perhaps TRBD2 (5 bases). This CDR3 region has 13 residues. Trimming cost V 6 bases and J 1 base, with 10 bases left between them. Germline CDR1 and CDR2: MGHDK and SYGVNS. CDR3 sequence reads: CASRQPGSYEQYF. In DNA form, the CDR3 reads TGTGCCAGCAGGCAACCGGGGTCCTACGAGCAGTACTTC.

Of note for this clonotype: A junction boundary mismatches the germline segment, possibly from a read error. In DNA form, the CDR3 reads TGCGCCAGCAGTCAAGCAAGGCCACAAGAGACCCAGTACTTC. This encodes CASSQARPQETQYF. The rearrangement links TRBV4-1 to TRBJ2-5; D remains unclear. This CDR3 contains 14 residues. Germline assignment: CDR1 MGHRA and CDR2 YSYEKL.

This clonotype came up a few times. The chain carries TRBV11-2 and TRBJ2-5; the match to TRBD1 covers 9 bases. The ends lost 1 base at V and 4 bases at J; junction bases unmatched: 7. The germline CDR1 and CDR2 sequences are SGHAT and FQNNGV. The CDR3 runs to 16 residues. DNA for the CDR3: TGTGCCAGCAGCTTAGGGGGGGACAGGGTCCGAGAGACCCAGTACTTC. Protein: CASSLGGDRVRETQYF.

The chain uses TRBV7-6 and TRBJ2-1; either TRBD1 or TRBD2 may fit D (5 bases each). Germline V CDR1 and CDR2: SGHVS, FNYEAQ. V was trimmed by 2 bases and J by 7 bases, leaving 15 bases between them. This CDR3 is built from 15 residues. The CDR3 spells CASSLYEGLRNEQFF. The CDR3 nucleotides are TGTGCCAGCAGCTTATACGAGGGGTTAAGAAATGAGCAGTTCTTC.